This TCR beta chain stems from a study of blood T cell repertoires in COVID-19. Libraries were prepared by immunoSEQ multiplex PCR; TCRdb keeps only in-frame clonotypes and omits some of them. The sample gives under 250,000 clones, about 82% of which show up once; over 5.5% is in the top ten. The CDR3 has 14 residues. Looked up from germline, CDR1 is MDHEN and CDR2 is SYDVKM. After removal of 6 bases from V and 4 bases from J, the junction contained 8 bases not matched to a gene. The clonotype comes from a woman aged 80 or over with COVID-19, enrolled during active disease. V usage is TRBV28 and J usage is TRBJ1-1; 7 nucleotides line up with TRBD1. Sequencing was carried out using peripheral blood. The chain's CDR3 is CASSSSGGRTEAFF. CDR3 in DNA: TGTGCCAGCAGCTCCTCAGGGGGGCGCACTGAAGCTTTCTTT.